These T cell receptor beta chains were read from a single sample in a study of chemoradiotherapy in HPV16-positive cancers. TCRdb's copy holds only in-frame clones and misses some; the assay was immunoSEQ multiplex PCR. The sample has around 3,000 clones, 92% seen once. This specimen was tumor tissue, taken from a patient who underwent chemoradiotherapy. The receptor source for this set is a human donor with HPV-associated anogenital cancer. The CDR3 runs from the conserved cysteine through the conserved F or W. The D gene is left open where the match is weak. The size field is filled for only some rows; it gives once, few, many or a size class.

j_call: TRBJ2-2; clone_size: few; v_call: TRBV28; cdr3_length: 13; d_call: TRBD2; cdr3_aa: CASSRRGAGELFF; cdr3_nt: TGTGCCAGCAGCAGACGGGGGGCCGGGGAGCTGTTTTTT
j_call: TRBJ2-7; clone_size: NA; v_call: TRBV19; cdr3_length: 15; d_call: TRBD1; cdr3_aa: CASSSGTGGAGEQYF; cdr3_nt: TGTGCCAGTAGTTCCGGGACAGGGGGCGCGGGCGAGCAGTACTTC
j_call: TRBJ1-3; clone_size: NA; v_call: TRBV9; cdr3_length: 18; d_call: NA; cdr3_aa: CASSYRAGRVPSGNTIYF; cdr3_nt: TGTGCCAGCAGCTACCGAGCAGGGCGAGTCCCCTCTGGAAACACCATATATTTT
j_call: TRBJ1-2; clone_size: NA; v_call: TRBV5-6; cdr3_length: 13; d_call: NA; cdr3_aa: CASSLAGGDGYTF; cdr3_nt: TGTGCCAGCAGCTTGGCGGGAGGGGATGGCTACACCTTC
j_call: TRBJ2-3; clone_size: NA; v_call: TRBV28; cdr3_length: 14; d_call: TRBD1; cdr3_aa: CASRLTGGTDTQYF; cdr3_nt: TGTGCCAGCAGACTAACAGGGGGCACAGATACGCAGTATTTT
j_call: TRBJ1-5; clone_size: once; v_call: TRBV6-6; cdr3_length: 12; d_call: NA; cdr3_aa: CASSYEASSQHF; cdr3_nt: TGTGCCAGCAGTTACGAGGCATCGTCTCAGCATTTT
j_call: TRBJ2-1; clone_size: NA; v_call: TRBV6-5; cdr3_length: 16; d_call: NA; cdr3_aa: CASSYSRGGAGNEQFF; cdr3_nt: TGTGCCAGCAGTTACTCTCGAGGGGGGGCTGGTAATGAGCAGTTCTTC
j_call: TRBJ1-2; clone_size: NA; v_call: TRBV18; cdr3_length: 13; d_call: NA; cdr3_aa: CASSPSADYGYTF; cdr3_nt: TGTGCCAGCTCACCATCGGCTGACTATGGCTACACCTTC
j_call: TRBJ2-5; clone_size: NA; v_call: TRBV30; cdr3_length: 14; d_call: TRBD2; cdr3_aa: CAWRDTGLAGTQYF; cdr3_nt: TGTGCCTGGAGGGACACAGGACTAGCGGGGACCCAGTACTTC